These T cell receptor beta chains were read from a single sample in a study of shared clonotypes between healthy human individuals. Assay: immunoSEQ multiplex PCR; the TCRdb copy retains only in-frame clones and omits some. In the table there are approximately 720,000 clones, around 72% of which are singletons. The sample taken for sequencing was memory CD4+ T cells sorted from blood. The receptors stem from a woman under 40 in good health. Each CDR3 is given with its conserved first and last residue. Fields, in order: V gene, J gene, CDR3 protein.

V: TRBV28; J: TRBJ2-3; CDR3: CASSTTSGRPSTDTQYF
V: TRBV28; J: TRBJ2-3; CDR3: CASSLFGDTQYF
V: TRBV15; J: TRBJ2-1; CDR3: CATSNRGEHREQFF
V: TRBV7-2; J: TRBJ2-1; CDR3: CASIGLGLAGTYNEQFF
V: TRBV28; J: TRBJ1-1; CDR3: CASSRGGTGTEAFF
V: TRBV18; J: TRBJ1-2; CDR3: CASSPERSYGYTF
V: TRBV28; J: TRBJ1-5; CDR3: CASSLFRVAGNQPQHF
V: TRBV2; J: TRBJ2-7; CDR3: CASSERFWGSSYEQYF
V: TRBV9; J: TRBJ2-5; CDR3: CASRPQGEETQYF
V: TRBV4-1; J: TRBJ1-5; CDR3: CASSPFVSSNQPQHF
V: TRBV29-1; J: TRBJ2-1; CDR3: CSERGGSDEQFF
V: TRBV9; J: TRBJ2-4; CDR3: CASSQTTDFLALQYF
V: TRBV7-2; J: TRBJ2-7; CDR3: CASSPGGTRDYEQYF
V: TRBV4-2; J: TRBJ2-7; CDR3: CASSQELITYEQYF
V: TRBV5-1; J: TRBJ2-1; CDR3: CASSLAGWGNEQFF
V: TRBV7-2; J: TRBJ2-5; CDR3: CASSSSALVQETQYF
V: TRBV4-2; J: TRBJ2-5; CDR3: CASRDRVEETQYF
V: TRBV25-1; J: TRBJ2-1; CDR3: CASSAPGFGSYNEQFF
V: TRBV6-1; J: TRBJ1-5; CDR3: CASNPTGVGNQPQHF
V: TRBV19; J: TRBJ2-1; CDR3: CASSKDRVPANEQFF
V: TRBV28; J: TRBJ2-3; CDR3: CASSLAGGPRDTQYF
V: TRBV9; J: TRBJ2-6; CDR3: CASSAPEGFSGANVLTF
V: TRBV4-1; J: TRBJ2-7; CDR3: CASSQLRDRGIGEQYF
V: TRBV28; J: TRBJ1-1; CDR3: CASSLGGAEAFF
V: TRBV7-3; J: TRBJ2-1; CDR3: CASSPTSGIGEQFF
V: TRBV9; J: TRBJ2-5; CDR3: CASSVLDRGQTQYF
V: TRBV10-3; J: TRBJ2-1; CDR3: CAISERADNEQFF
V: TRBV2; J: TRBJ1-5; CDR3: CASSKEPGGNQPQHF
V: TRBV19; J: TRBJ1-4; CDR3: CASSGTGQGNEKLFF